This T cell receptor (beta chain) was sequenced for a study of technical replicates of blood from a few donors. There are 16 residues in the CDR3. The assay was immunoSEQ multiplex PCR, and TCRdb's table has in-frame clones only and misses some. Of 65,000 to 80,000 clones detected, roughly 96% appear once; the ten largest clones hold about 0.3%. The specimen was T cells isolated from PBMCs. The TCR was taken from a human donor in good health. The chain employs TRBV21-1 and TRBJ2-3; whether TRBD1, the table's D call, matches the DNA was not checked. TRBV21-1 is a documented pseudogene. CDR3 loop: CASSKSKGKRGDTQYF. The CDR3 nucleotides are TGTGCCAGCAGCAAATCTAAGGGGAAACGAGGAGATACGCAGTATTTT.